The source of this TCR beta chain is a study of radiotherapy plus CTLA-4 blockade in lung cancer. Study at large: Among patients, roughly 17% showed objective responses, and 31% had disease control. Notes on the study in general: Following radiotherapy plus ipilimumab, tumor-derived TCR clones expanded in the blood. Per reports, early blood T cell clone dynamics, plus interferon-beta, forecast response most strongly.

Germline values: CDR1 MDHEN, CDR2 SYDVKM. The V gene lost 6 bases and the J gene lost 5 bases, with 12 bases spanning the gap. CDR3 length: 13 residues. Sequencing was performed with immunoSEQ multiplex PCR; in TCRdb, only in-frame clones are kept and a portion is missing. Of about 45,000 clones listed, 55% to 80% were seen once; the top ten hold around 23%. As concerns this clone: Its cognate antigen is unknown.

With ipilimumab providing CTLA-4 blockade, focal radiation was administered to patients who had chemo-refractory metastatic non-small-cell lung cancer. V gene TRBV28 combines with J gene TRBJ2-3, with D unclear. The specimen comprised peripheral blood, sampled from a patient treated with radiotherapy plus ipilimumab. The receptor comes from a human donor with non-small cell lung cancer who had a partial response to radiotherapy plus ipilimumab. CDR3 nucleotides: TGTGCCAGCAGACCCCCCCCAGTAGATACGCAGTATTTT. Amino acids: CASRPPPVDTQYF. The full variable domain, completed using reference TRBV28 and TRBJ2-3, is DVKVTQSSRYLVKRTGEKVFLECVQDMDHENMFWYRQDPGLGLRLIYFSYDVKMKEKGDIPEGYSVSREKKERFSLILESASTNQTSMYLCASRPPPVDTQYFGPGTRLTVL.